A selection of T cell receptor beta chains follows, all from one sample in a study of radiation and T cells in renal cell carcinoma. The data were produced by immunoSEQ multiplex PCR, yet TCRdb's version contains in-frame clones alone and is incomplete. The profile covers roughly 160,000 clones, with about 85% appearing a single time and around 11% taken by the ten largest. The sequencing used blood, collected from a patient whose treatment included radiotherapy and nephrectomy. These receptors all stem from a woman aged 45-59 years with renal cell carcinoma. CDR3s include the opening cysteine and the closing phenylalanine or tryptophan. Fields, in order: D gene, J gene, V gene, CDR3 length, clone size, CDR3 DNA, CDR3 protein. A D gene is named only where the DNA matches it firmly. Rows may omit the clone size; those that give it use once, few, many or a size class.

d_call: .
j_call: TRBJ1-1
v_call: TRBV13
cdr3_length: 14
clone_size: .
cdr3_nt: TGTGCCAGCAGCCATTCGACAGAGAACACTGAAGCTTTCTTT
cdr3_aa: CASSHSTENTEAFF

d_call: TRBD1
j_call: TRBJ1-3
v_call: TRBV9
cdr3_length: 18
clone_size: .
cdr3_nt: TGTGCCAGCAGCGTTCGGGACAGACATTCCGGCTCTGGAAACACCATATATTTT
cdr3_aa: CASSVRDRHSGSGNTIYF

d_call: .
j_call: TRBJ1-2
v_call: TRBV7-2
cdr3_length: 13
clone_size: .
cdr3_nt: TGTGCCAGCTCCCCTAGGGAAAACTATGGCTACACCTTC
cdr3_aa: CASSPRENYGYTF

d_call: .
j_call: TRBJ2-1
v_call: TRBV6-5
cdr3_length: 14
clone_size: .
cdr3_nt: TGTGCCAGCAGTTTGAGGCAAGCCGGCAATGAGCAGTTCTTC
cdr3_aa: CASSLRQAGNEQFF

d_call: .
j_call: TRBJ1-6
v_call: TRBV4-3
cdr3_length: 16
clone_size: once
cdr3_nt: TGCGCCAGCAGCCAAGACTGGGGACCCGTTAATTCACCCCTCCACTTT
cdr3_aa: CASSQDWGPVNSPLHF

d_call: .
j_call: TRBJ1-4
v_call: TRBV19
cdr3_length: 14
clone_size: .
cdr3_nt: TGTGCCAGTAGTATGAGTGACAGAGAAGAAAAACTGTTTTTT
cdr3_aa: CASSMSDREEKLFF

d_call: .
j_call: TRBJ1-2
v_call: TRBV5-1
cdr3_length: 17
clone_size: .
cdr3_nt: TGCGCCAGCAGCTCCAGCTTCGTTAGGGGACTTAACTATGGCTACACCTTC
cdr3_aa: CASSSSFVRGLNYGYTF

d_call: TRBD1
j_call: TRBJ1-2
v_call: TRBV7-2
cdr3_length: 14
clone_size: .
cdr3_nt: TGTGCCAGCAGCCCTGACAGGGGGCTAGATGGCTACACCTTC
cdr3_aa: CASSPDRGLDGYTF

d_call: .
j_call: TRBJ1-1
v_call: TRBV18
cdr3_length: 16
clone_size: .
cdr3_nt: TGTGCCAGCTCACCACGTAGGCGGGCTGGGTACACTGAAGCTTTCTTT
cdr3_aa: CASSPRRRAGYTEAFF

d_call: .
j_call: TRBJ2-6
v_call: TRBV7-8
cdr3_length: 14
clone_size: .
cdr3_nt: TGTGCCAGCAGCTTAGTTTCTGGGGCCAACGTCCTGACTTTC
cdr3_aa: CASSLVSGANVLTF

d_call: TRBD1
j_call: TRBJ1-2
v_call: TRBV9
cdr3_length: 15
clone_size: few
cdr3_nt: TGTGCCAGCAGCGTAGGTAGAGGGGGCCGAGAGGGCTACACCTTC
cdr3_aa: CASSVGRGGREGYTF

d_call: TRBD1
j_call: TRBJ1-5
v_call: TRBV4-1
cdr3_length: 14
clone_size: .
cdr3_nt: TGCGCCAGCAGCCCCGGGACAGGGGTGCAGCCCCAGCATTTT
cdr3_aa: CASSPGTGVQPQHF

d_call: .
j_call: TRBJ2-1
v_call: TRBV5-1
cdr3_length: 13
clone_size: .
cdr3_nt: TGCGCCAGCAGCTTATCAGGGTTCAATGAGCAGTTCTTC
cdr3_aa: CASSLSGFNEQFF

d_call: .
j_call: TRBJ1-2
v_call: TRBV18
cdr3_length: 17
clone_size: .
cdr3_nt: TGTGCCAGCTCACCCTCGGGGGCACGCATTTTCTTATATGGCTACACCTTC
cdr3_aa: CASSPSGARIFLYGYTF

d_call: .
j_call: TRBJ1-2
v_call: TRBV28
cdr3_length: 12
clone_size: .
cdr3_nt: TGTGCCAGTACCGACAGGAACTATGGCTACACCTTC
cdr3_aa: CASTDRNYGYTF

d_call: .
j_call: TRBJ1-5
v_call: TRBV7-2
cdr3_length: 15
clone_size: .
cdr3_nt: TGTGCCAGCAGCTTAAGGGACGGGAGCAATCAGCCCCAGCATTTT
cdr3_aa: CASSLRDGSNQPQHF

d_call: TRBD2
j_call: TRBJ2-1
v_call: TRBV7-2
cdr3_length: 17
clone_size: .
cdr3_nt: TGTGCCAGCAGCCAAGAGTTTGCGGGGGGCCCCTACAATGAGCAGTTCTTC
cdr3_aa: CASSQEFAGGPYNEQFF

d_call: .
j_call: TRBJ1-1
v_call: TRBV7-2
cdr3_length: 14
clone_size: .
cdr3_nt: TGTGCCAGCAGCTTGAGACAGACCAACACTGAAGCTTTCTTT
cdr3_aa: CASSLRQTNTEAFF

d_call: .
j_call: TRBJ2-7
v_call: TRBV4-1
cdr3_length: 15
clone_size: .
cdr3_nt: TGCGCCAGCAGCCAAGCCGGGAGCGAGGATGGCGAGCAGTACTTC
cdr3_aa: CASSQAGSEDGEQYF

d_call: .
j_call: TRBJ2-7
v_call: TRBV7-9
cdr3_length: 11
clone_size: .
cdr3_nt: TGTGCCAGCAGCTTAGCTGGGTTGCAGTACTTC
cdr3_aa: CASSLAGLQYF

d_call: .
j_call: TRBJ1-2
v_call: TRBV7-9
cdr3_length: 13
clone_size: .
cdr3_nt: TGTGCCAGCAGCTTAGAAAGCCTCTATGGCTACACCTTC
cdr3_aa: CASSLESLYGYTF

d_call: .
j_call: TRBJ2-5
v_call: TRBV20-1
cdr3_length: 11
clone_size: .
cdr3_nt: TGCAGTGCTAGGATACAAGAGACCCAGTACTTC
cdr3_aa: CSARIQETQYF

d_call: .
j_call: TRBJ2-7
v_call: TRBV18
cdr3_length: 12
clone_size: .
cdr3_nt: TGTGCCAGCTCACCACGTCGGGACGAGCAGTACTTC
cdr3_aa: CASSPRRDEQYF

d_call: .
j_call: TRBJ2-7
v_call: TRBV5-1
cdr3_length: 15
clone_size: .
cdr3_nt: TGCGCCAGCAGCTCGCGGGACATCGGAACCTACGAGCAGTACTTC
cdr3_aa: CASSSRDIGTYEQYF

d_call: .
j_call: TRBJ1-4
v_call: TRBV6-6
cdr3_length: 14
clone_size: .
cdr3_nt: TGTGCCAGCAGTTACAACAGCCGCGATGAAAAACTGTTTTTT
cdr3_aa: CASSYNSRDEKLFF

d_call: TRBD2
j_call: TRBJ2-5
v_call: TRBV30
cdr3_length: 15
clone_size: .
cdr3_nt: TGTGCCTGGAGTAATTTTGGACTAGGAGGTGAGACCCAGTACTTC
cdr3_aa: CAWSNFGLGGETQYF

d_call: .
j_call: TRBJ1-2
v_call: TRBV6-5
cdr3_length: 15
clone_size: .
cdr3_nt: TGTGCCAGCAGTTCCCATCGGGGGGCGAACTATGGCTACACCTTC
cdr3_aa: CASSSHRGANYGYTF

d_call: TRBD1
j_call: TRBJ2-1
v_call: TRBV11-3
cdr3_length: 17
clone_size: .
cdr3_nt: TGTGCCAGCAGCTTAGTTAGAACAGGACAGGGCTACAATGAGCAGTTCTTC
cdr3_aa: CASSLVRTGQGYNEQFF

d_call: .
j_call: TRBJ1-4
v_call: TRBV10-3
cdr3_length: 15
clone_size: few
cdr3_nt: TGTGCCATCAGTGAGTCGGCGCCGGGGGGTGAAAAACTGTTTTTT
cdr3_aa: CAISESAPGGEKLFF

d_call: .
j_call: TRBJ1-5
v_call: TRBV19
cdr3_length: 18
clone_size: .
cdr3_nt: TGTGCCAGTAGTATAAGTGGGACGGCAGGGCAACGGAATCAGCCCCAGCATTTT
cdr3_aa: CASSISGTAGQRNQPQHF

d_call: .
j_call: TRBJ1-3
v_call: TRBV6-1
cdr3_length: 12
clone_size: .
cdr3_nt: TGTGCCAGCAGGACACCTGGAAACACCATATATTTT
cdr3_aa: CASRTPGNTIYF

d_call: .
j_call: TRBJ1-2
v_call: TRBV15
cdr3_length: 15
clone_size: .
cdr3_nt: TGTGCCACCAGCAGAGATGGGACTCCTCCGGGTGGCTACACCTTC
cdr3_aa: CATSRDGTPPGGYTF

d_call: .
j_call: TRBJ1-2
v_call: TRBV7-2
cdr3_length: 11
clone_size: .
cdr3_nt: TGTGCCAGCAGCCTTCAGAGGTTTCCTAGCTTC
cdr3_aa: CASSLQRFPSF